These 29 T cell receptor beta chains came from one sample sequenced in a study of T cells in Graves' hyperthyroidism and ophthalmopathy. RNA transcripts gave rise to amplified TCR beta CDR3 regions. When the TCR CDR3 underwent first-round RT-PCR, the HTBI primer set was used. TCRdb reanalysed the multiplex PCR reads using MiXCR and keeps one entry per CDR3 protein. This repertoire shows fewer than 750,000 distinct CDR3 sequences, approximately 14% found once; its top ten account for about 3.9%. The sample was blood. These receptors were taken from a woman between 40 and 55 years old with Graves' ophthalmopathy.

This clonotype was seen a handful of times. The chain links TRBV19 to TRBJ2-7; no reliable D call. Germline loops: CDR1 LNHDA, CDR2 SQIVND (reference sequence). Trimming stripped 1 base from V and 2 bases from J, with 12 bases between. CDR3 length: 15 residues. CDR3 residues: CASSIVGHGTYEQYF. In nucleotides, the CDR3 is TGTGCCAGTAGTATAGTAGGGCACGGAACCTACGAGCAGTACTTC. Using reference TRBV19 and TRBJ2-7 for the parts outside the CDR3, the full variable domain is DGGITQSPKYLFRKEGQNVTLSCEQNLNHDAMYWYRQDPGQGLRLIYYSQIVNDFQKGDIAEGYSVSREKKESFPLTVTSAQKNPTAFYLCASSIVGHGTYEQYFGPGTRLTVT.

This clonotype was counted many times. This chain connects TRBV30 to TRBJ2-7; 11 positions agree with TRBD2. Trimming took 6 bases from V and 2 from J; bases not matched to a gene: 3. The CDR3 has 13 amino acids. Germline V gives CDR1 GTSNPN, CDR2 SVGIG (reference sequence). CDR3 amino acids: CACGTSGPYEQYF. DNA of the CDR3: TGTGCCTGTGGGACTAGCGGCCCCTACGAGCAGTACTTC.

The V gene is TRBV6-5, the J gene TRBJ2-7, with D tentatively TRBD1 or TRBD2 (5 bases each). Germline V gene sequence: CDR1 MNHEY, CDR2 SVGAGI. The CDR3 runs 14 residues. The V and J ends lost 1 base and 4 bases respectively, with 11 bases between them. The CDR3, as DNA: TGTGCCAGCAGTTACTTTGGGGGTCTGTACGAGCAGTACTTC. Residues: CASSYFGGLYEQYF.

Many counts were recorded for this clonotype. The V call is TRBV20-1, the J call TRBJ2-7; 10 nucleotides align to TRBD2. The CDR3 runs to 12 residues. Looked up from germline, CDR1 is DFQATT and CDR2 is SNEGSKA (reference sequence). With 5 bases clipped from V and 6 bases from J, the junction kept 4 bases outside the gene matches. CDR3 sequence: CSAPLAGVEQYF. CDR3 in DNA: TGCAGTGCTCCCCTAGCGGGAGTCGAGCAGTACTTC.

This chain joins TRBV19 and TRBJ1-1; D perhaps matches TRBD1 (5 bases). CDR1 and CDR2 (germline): LNHDA, SQIVND (reference sequence). V lost 5 bases, J lost 6 bases, and 16 bases lay in between. The CDR3 contains 14 residues. CDR3 region: CASSLSGVGAEAFF. The CDR3 DNA reads TGTGCCAGTAGTCTCTCGGGGGTCGGCGCTGAAGCTTTCTTT.

This clonotype was counted many times. The rearrangement links TRBV5-1 to TRBJ1-2, with TRBD1 matching over 8 bases. The CDR3 covers 15 residues. CDR1 SGHRS and CDR2 YFSETQ come from the germline V gene. The V and J ends lost 2 bases and 10 bases, in that order; junction bases with no gene match: 13. CDR3 DNA: TGCGCCAGCAGCTTACTCCTAACAGGGGGAGACGACTACACCTTC. Its translation: CASSLLLTGGDDYTF.

At least ten counts were recorded for this clonotype. The DNA of the CDR3 is TGTGCCAGCAGCCGTGGGACTAGCGGGAGGGACGAGCAGTACTTC. Translating it yields CASSRGTSGRDEQYF. The chain couples TRBV6-5 to TRBJ2-7, with 16 bases identical to TRBD2. The germline V gene has CDR1 MNHEY and CDR2 SVGAGI. The CDR3 covers 15 residues. With 6 bases clipped from V and 5 bases from J, the junction kept 4 bases outside the gene matches.

There are many counts of this clonotype. The chain has TRBV6-5 and TRBJ2-7, with unresolved D. The CDR3 contains 15 residues. Per the germline V gene, CDR1 is MNHEY and CDR2 is SVGAGI. With 0 bases removed from V and 3 bases from J, the gap between germline ends came to 12 bases. Here the CDR3 reads CASSYSSEMNYEQYF. The CDR3, as DNA: TGTGCCAGCAGTTACTCCTCGGAAATGAACTACGAGCAGTACTTC.

This clonotype has a handful of counts. The chain recombines TRBV28 with TRBJ1-2; D is ambiguous. The V gene's germline CDR1 is MDHEN and CDR2 SYDVKM. Trimming removed 3 bases at V and 2 bases at J, with 7 bases between. The CDR3 is 13 residues long. The CDR3, as DNA: TGTGCCAGCAGTTTCGGAGACAACTATGGCTACACCTTC. Translation: CASSFGDNYGYTF.

This clonotype was picked up many times. The chain employs TRBV28 and TRBJ2-5; D possibly uses TRBD1 or TRBD2 (5 bases each). Germline V gene lookup returns CDR1 MDHEN and CDR2 SYDVKM. The germline V and J ends were trimmed by 3 bases and 3 bases, with 14 bases remaining between them. CDR3 size: 15 residues. CDR3 DNA: TGTGCCAGCAGTTTCCGACAGACTATGAAAGAGACCCAGTACTTC. This gives the protein CASSFRQTMKETQYF. The variable domain in full, completed from reference TRBV28 and TRBJ2-5, reads DVKVTQSSRYLVKRTGEKVFLECVQDMDHENMFWYRQDPGLGLRLIYFSYDVKMKEKGDIPEGYSVSREKKERFSLILESASTNQTSMYLCASSFRQTMKETQYFGPGTRLLVL.

The V and J genes are TRBV6-5 and TRBJ1-3, with D hard to call. The CDR3 runs to 12 residues. CDR1 is MNHEY, CDR2 SVGAGI, per germline. V was pared by 5 bases and J by 14 bases, with 16 bases between. The CDR3 region has the DNA TGTGCCAGCAGTATGACCGATGTAACCTTATATTTT. Protein sequence: CASSMTDVTLYF.

The chain is built from TRBV30 and TRBJ1-5; D is unclear. The germline V gene has CDR1 GTSNPN and CDR2 SVGIG (reference sequence). The CDR3 spans 15 residues. Trimming removed 1 base at V and 3 bases at J, with 13 bases between. CDR3 protein: CAWSDMSSSNQPQHF. CDR3 sequence (DNA): TGTGCCTGGAGTGACATGAGCAGTTCCAATCAGCCCCAGCATTTT.

This clonotype was detected ten times or more. For the CDR3, the DNA is TGCAGCGTTGGTGGGACTAGCGCACGCGTGGGAGAGACCCAGTACTTC. Translating it yields CSVGGTSARVGETQYF. The rearrangement links TRBV29-1 to TRBJ2-5; 10 nucleotides agree with TRBD2. J gave up 4 bases and V 4 bases, and 12 bases lay outside the gene matches. The germline gives CDR1 SQVTM, CDR2 ANQGSEA. CDR3 size: 16 residues.

The V gene is TRBV25-1, the J gene TRBJ1-2, with D unclear. The germline CDR1 and CDR2 sequences are MGHDK and SYGVNS. The CDR3 has 14 residues. Trimming stripped 1 base from V and 6 bases from J, with 12 bases between. CDR3 residues: CASSEWGGLDGYTF. The CDR3 nucleotides are TGTGCCAGCAGTGAATGGGGAGGGTTGGATGGCTACACCTTC.

This clonotype was counted many times. The J gene is TRBJ2-5, the V gene TRBV27; D remains unclear. The CDR3 is made up of 14 amino acids. Germline assignment: CDR1 MNHEY and CDR2 SMNVEV (reference sequence). V was trimmed by 0 bases and J by 1 base, leaving 6 bases between them. The DNA of the CDR3 is TGTGCCAGCAGTTTATCACGGCGCCAAGAGACCCAGTACTTC. Its translation is CASSLSRRQETQYF.

In nucleotides, the CDR3 is TGCGCCAGCAGTGACCATAGCGGGAGGGCCCATGAGACCCAGTACTTC. It encodes CASSDHSGRAHETQYF. The rearrangement joins TRBV10-1 to TRBJ2-5, with 11 bases matching TRBD2. Per germline, CDR1 WNHNN and CDR2 SYGVQD (reference sequence). This CDR3 spans 16 amino acids. V lost 3 bases to trimming and J lost 5 bases; unmatched junction nucleotides: 8.

This clonotype has ten or more counts. The gene calls are TRBV6-4 and TRBJ2-7, with D perhaps matching TRBD1 or TRBD2 (5 bases each). Trimming took 4 bases from V and 1 from J, leaving 17 bases between them. Looked up from germline, CDR1 is MRHNA and CDR2 is SNTAGT. This CDR3 is built from 16 residues. The DNA of the CDR3 is TGTGCCAGCAGTGGAGTGGGGGTGAGGTTATCCTACGAGCAGTACTTC. Amino acid sequence: CASSGVGVRLSYEQYF.

This chain joins TRBV20-1 and TRBJ2-7; TRBD2 is a possible D gene (5 bases). CDR1 DFQATT and CDR2 SNEGSKA come from the germline V gene (reference sequence). V was pared by 4 bases and J by 7 bases, with 17 bases between. The CDR3 extends over 13 amino acids. The CDR3: CSAKTEWSGEQYF. The CDR3 nucleotides are TGCAGTGCTAAGACGGAGTGGTCGGGGGAGCAGTACTTC.

This clonotype came up many times. This chain links TRBV20-1 with TRBJ2-1, with 8 nucleotides matching TRBD2. Unmatched junction bases numbered 8, after V lost 8 bases and J lost 2 bases. Looked up from germline, CDR1 is DFQATT and CDR2 is SNEGSKA (reference sequence). The CDR3 covers 14 residues. The CDR3 nucleotides are TGCAGTCTTTCCACTAGCGGCACCTACAATGAGCAGTTCTTC. Its translation: CSLSTSGTYNEQFF.

This clonotype was detected ten times or more. This chain connects TRBV7-8 to TRBJ2-4; TRBD2 might be the D (5 bases). V lost 1 base and J lost 9, with 16 bases in between. This CDR3 is 15 amino acids long. CDR1 and CDR2 from the germline V gene are SGHVS and FQNEAQ. CDR3 sequence (DNA): TGTGCCAGCAGCTTAGTTGGTTCGGGGTTTGGCATTCAGTACTTC. Translated: CASSLVGSGFGIQYF.

This clonotype has a handful of counts. The chain is built from TRBV10-3 and TRBJ2-3, with D perhaps matching TRBD2 (6 bases). The V gene lost 6 bases and the J gene lost 1 base, with 11 bases spanning the gap. The CDR3 length is 14 residues. CDR1 ENHRY and CDR2 SYGVKD come from the germline V gene. CDR3 amino acids: CAIRMEGGTDTQYF. The DNA for the CDR3 is TGTGCCATCAGGATGGAGGGAGGCACAGATACGCAGTATTTT.

This clonotype has ten or more counts. V is TRBV12-3 or TRBV12-4 and J is TRBJ2-1; 8 bases align to TRBD2. The CDR3 loop spans 16 amino acids. Trimming removed 7 bases from V and 0 bases from J; junction bases left unmatched: 8. The CDR3 spells CASTKLAALSYNEQFF. For the CDR3, the DNA is TGTGCCAGCACCAAACTAGCGGCCCTCTCCTACAATGAGCAGTTCTTC.

Many counts were recorded for this clonotype. The chain joins TRBV29-1 to TRBJ2-7, with 8 bases fitting TRBD1. This CDR3 spans 12 amino acids. Germline-derived CDR1 and CDR2 are SQVTM and ANQGSEA. The V gene end was trimmed by 3 bases and the J gene end by 7 bases; junction bases not matched to a gene: 5. CDR3 amino acids: CSVDRGRGEQYF. The CDR3 region has the DNA TGCAGCGTTGACAGGGGGCGCGGGGAGCAGTACTTC.

This clonotype was picked up many times. This rearrangement joins TRBV28 to TRBJ2-7; TRBD1 aligns across 11 bases. Germline V gives CDR1 MDHEN, CDR2 SYDVKM. V dropped 8 bases and J dropped 5; count of bases not matched to a gene: 8. The CDR3 has 14 residues. The CDR3 sequence: CASFGQGAMDEQYF. DNA for the CDR3: TGTGCCAGCTTCGGACAGGGGGCGATGGACGAGCAGTACTTC.

This clonotype has only a few counts. V and J are TRBV19 and TRBJ1-5; possible D gene TRBD1, 5 bases. The length of the CDR3 is 16 residues. The V end lost 3 bases, the J end lost 3 bases, and 15 bases lay between the germline ends. Germline V lookup: CDR1 LNHDA, CDR2 SQIVND (reference sequence). The CDR3 protein is CASSIMGGTYNQPQHF. The CDR3 nucleotides read TGTGCCAGTAGTATTATGGGTGGGACCTACAATCAGCCCCAGCATTTT.

Concerning this clonotype: Its ends do not fully match the called genes, so a read error is possible. V is TRBV30 and J is TRBJ2-7; D unclear. The CDR3 loop spans 13 amino acids. Germline values: CDR1 GTSNPN, CDR2 SVGIG (reference sequence). The chain's CDR3 is CAWSVNWSSEQHF. CDR3 DNA: TGTGCCTGGAGTGTAAATTGGAGTTCCGAGCAGCACTTC.

This clonotype was observed at least ten times. This sequence joins TRBV11-2 and TRBJ2-7, with TRBD2 identical over 9 bases. The CDR3 sequence is 15 residues long. The V gene end was trimmed by 3 bases and the J gene end by 4 bases; junction bases not matched to a gene: 7. From germline, CDR1 is SGHAT and CDR2 FQNNGV. The CDR3 sequence: CASSFLSGRSYEQYF. The CDR3 region has the DNA TGTGCCAGCAGCTTCCTTAGCGGGAGATCGTACGAGCAGTACTTC.

This clonotype was seen ten or more times. The rearrangement joins TRBV6-1 to TRBJ2-5; TRBD2 aligns across 12 bases. The CDR3 is made up of 16 amino acids. Per germline, CDR1 MNHNS and CDR2 SASEGT. With V trimmed by 1 base and J by 7 bases, 7 bases remained unmatched. The CDR3 DNA reads as TGTGCCAGCAGTGAAGAAGCGTCTAGCGGGAGGGGGACCCAGTACTTC. Translated: CASSEEASSGRGTQYF.

This clonotype was recorded many times. DNA of the CDR3: TGTGCCAGCAGTCCCACGGACAATTTCTACGAGCAGTACTTC. Translation: CASSPTDNFYEQYF. V and J are TRBV27 and TRBJ2-7, with a possible D match to TRBD1 (5 bases). Trimming cost V 5 bases and J 3 bases, with 14 bases left between them. The CDR3 extends over 14 amino acids. The germline V gene encodes CDR1 MNHEY and CDR2 SMNVEV (reference sequence).